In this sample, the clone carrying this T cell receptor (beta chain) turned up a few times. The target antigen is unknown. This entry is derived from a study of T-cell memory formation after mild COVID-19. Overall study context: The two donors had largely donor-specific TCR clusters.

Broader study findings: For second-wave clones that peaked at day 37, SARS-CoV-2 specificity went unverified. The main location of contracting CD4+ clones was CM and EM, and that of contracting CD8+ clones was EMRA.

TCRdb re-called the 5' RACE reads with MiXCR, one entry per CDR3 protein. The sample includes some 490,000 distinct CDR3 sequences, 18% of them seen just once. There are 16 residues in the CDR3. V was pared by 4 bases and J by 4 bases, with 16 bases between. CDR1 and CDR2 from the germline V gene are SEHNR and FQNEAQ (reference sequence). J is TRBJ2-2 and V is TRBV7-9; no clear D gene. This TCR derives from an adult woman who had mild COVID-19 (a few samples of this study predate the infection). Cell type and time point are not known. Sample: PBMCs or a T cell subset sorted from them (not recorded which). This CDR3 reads CASSSTVETSTGELFF. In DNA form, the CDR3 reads TGTGCCAGCAGCTCCACTGTGGAGACGAGCACCGGGGAGCTGTTTTTT.